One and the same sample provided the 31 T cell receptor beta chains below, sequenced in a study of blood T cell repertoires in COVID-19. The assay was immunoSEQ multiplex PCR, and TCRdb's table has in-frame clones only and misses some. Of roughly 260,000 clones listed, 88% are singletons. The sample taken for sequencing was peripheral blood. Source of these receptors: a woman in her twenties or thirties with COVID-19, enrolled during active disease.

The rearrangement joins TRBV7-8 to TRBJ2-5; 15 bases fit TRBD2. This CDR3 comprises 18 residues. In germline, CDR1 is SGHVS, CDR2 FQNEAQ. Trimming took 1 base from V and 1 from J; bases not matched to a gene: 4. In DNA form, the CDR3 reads TGTGCCAGCAGCTTAGGCGGACTAGCGGGAGGGTTCCAAGAGACCCAGTACTTC. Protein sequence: CASSLGGLAGGFQETQYF.

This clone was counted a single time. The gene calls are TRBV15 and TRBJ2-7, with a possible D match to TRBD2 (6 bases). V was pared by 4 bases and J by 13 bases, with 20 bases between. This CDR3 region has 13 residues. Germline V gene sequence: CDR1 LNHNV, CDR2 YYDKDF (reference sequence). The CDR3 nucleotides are TGTGCCACCAGCAAAACGGGACTCCCTAGGGGATACTTC. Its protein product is CATSKTGLPRGYF. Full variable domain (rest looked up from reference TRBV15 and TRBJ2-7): DAMVIQNPRYQVTQFGKPVTLSCSQTLNHNVMYWYQQKSSQAPKLLFHYYDKDFNNEADTPDNFQSRRPNTSFCFLDIRSPGLGDTAMYLCATSKTGLPRGYFGPGTRLTVT.

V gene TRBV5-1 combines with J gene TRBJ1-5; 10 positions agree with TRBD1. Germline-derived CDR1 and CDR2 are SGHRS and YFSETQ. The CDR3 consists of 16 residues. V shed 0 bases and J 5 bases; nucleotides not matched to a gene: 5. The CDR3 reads CASSLVPTGGDQPQHF. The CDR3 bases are TGCGCCAGCAGCTTGGTCCCGACAGGGGGCGATCAGCCCCAGCATTTT.

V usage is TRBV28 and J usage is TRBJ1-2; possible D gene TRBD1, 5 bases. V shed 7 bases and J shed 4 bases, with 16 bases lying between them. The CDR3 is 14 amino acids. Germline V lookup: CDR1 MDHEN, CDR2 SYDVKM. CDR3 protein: CASNPAGGSYGYTF. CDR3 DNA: TGTGCCAGCAACCCCGCCGGGGGGAGCTATGGCTACACCTTC.

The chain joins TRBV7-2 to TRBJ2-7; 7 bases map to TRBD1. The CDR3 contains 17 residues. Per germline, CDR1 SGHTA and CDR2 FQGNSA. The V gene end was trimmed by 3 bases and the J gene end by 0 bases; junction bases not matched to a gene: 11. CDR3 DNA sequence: TGTGCCAGCAGCTTTGCGCGTGGGACAGTGAGCTCCTACGAGCAGTACTTC. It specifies CASSFARGTVSSYEQYF.

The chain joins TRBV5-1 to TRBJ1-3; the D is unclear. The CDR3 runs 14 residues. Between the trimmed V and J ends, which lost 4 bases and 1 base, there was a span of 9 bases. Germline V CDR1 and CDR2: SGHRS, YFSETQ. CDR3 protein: CASSGGESGNTIYF. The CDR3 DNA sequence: TGCGCCAGCAGCGGAGGTGAATCTGGAAACACCATATATTTT.

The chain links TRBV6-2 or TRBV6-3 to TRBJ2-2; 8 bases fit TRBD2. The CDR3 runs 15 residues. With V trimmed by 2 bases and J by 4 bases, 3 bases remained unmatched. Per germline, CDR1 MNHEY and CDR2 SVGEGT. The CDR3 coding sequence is TGTGCCAGCAGTTACGATGGACTAGCCACCGGGGAGCTGTTTTTT. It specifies CASSYDGLATGELFF.

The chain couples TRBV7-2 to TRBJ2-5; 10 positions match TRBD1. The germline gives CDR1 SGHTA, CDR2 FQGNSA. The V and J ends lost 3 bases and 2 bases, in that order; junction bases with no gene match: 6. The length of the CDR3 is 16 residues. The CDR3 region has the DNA TGTGCCAGCAGCTTCCCAGACAGGGGGCGGCAAGAGACCCAGTACTTC. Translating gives CASSFPDRGRQETQYF.

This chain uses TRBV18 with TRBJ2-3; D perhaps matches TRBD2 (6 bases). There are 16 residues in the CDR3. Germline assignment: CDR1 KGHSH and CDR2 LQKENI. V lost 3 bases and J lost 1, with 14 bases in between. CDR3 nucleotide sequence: TGTGCCAGCTCACCTGGGGGGAATCATGGCACAGATACGCAGTATTTT. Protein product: CASSPGGNHGTDTQYF.

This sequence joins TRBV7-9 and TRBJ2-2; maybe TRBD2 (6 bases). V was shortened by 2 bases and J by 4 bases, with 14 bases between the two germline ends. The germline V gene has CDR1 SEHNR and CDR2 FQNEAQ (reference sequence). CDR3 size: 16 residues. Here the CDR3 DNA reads TGTGCCAGCAGCTTATCGGGGACGGGGGTCACCGGGGAGCTGTTTTTT. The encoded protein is CASSLSGTGVTGELFF.

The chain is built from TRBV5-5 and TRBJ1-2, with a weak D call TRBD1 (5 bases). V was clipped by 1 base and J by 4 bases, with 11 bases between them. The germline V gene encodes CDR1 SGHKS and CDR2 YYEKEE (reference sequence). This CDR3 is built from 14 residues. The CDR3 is CASSLQGTLYGYTF. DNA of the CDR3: TGTGCCAGCAGCTTGCAGGGAACACTCTATGGCTACACCTTC.

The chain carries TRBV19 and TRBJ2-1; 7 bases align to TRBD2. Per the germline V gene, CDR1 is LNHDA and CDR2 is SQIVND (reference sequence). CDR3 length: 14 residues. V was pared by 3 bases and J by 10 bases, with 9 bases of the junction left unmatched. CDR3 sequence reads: CASSILILAREQFF. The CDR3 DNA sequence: TGTGCCAGTAGTATCCTCATACTAGCGCGGGAGCAGTTCTTC.

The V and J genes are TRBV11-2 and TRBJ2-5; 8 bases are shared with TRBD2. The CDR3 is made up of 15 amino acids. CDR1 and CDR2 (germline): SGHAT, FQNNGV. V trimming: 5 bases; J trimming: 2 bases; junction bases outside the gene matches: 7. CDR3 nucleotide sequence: TGTGCCAGCAGCCAAGGGGGGACTAGACAAGAGACCCAGTACTTC. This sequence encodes CASSQGGTRQETQYF.

In nucleotides, the CDR3 is TGCGCCAGCAGCCAGGCGGACAGATCCACAGATACGCAGTATTTT. Its translation is CASSQADRSTDTQYF. J is TRBJ2-3 and V is TRBV4-1; perhaps TRBD1 as D (6 bases). The V gene lost 3 bases and the J gene lost 2 bases, with 12 bases spanning the gap. Germline CDR1 MGHRA, CDR2 YSYEKL. This CDR3 is 15 amino acids long.

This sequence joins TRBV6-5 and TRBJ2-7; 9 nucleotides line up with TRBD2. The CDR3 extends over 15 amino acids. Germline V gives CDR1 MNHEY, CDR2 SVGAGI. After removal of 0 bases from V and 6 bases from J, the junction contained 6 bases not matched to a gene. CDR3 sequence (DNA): TGTGCCAGCAGTTACTCGATGCGGGAGGGCCTCGAGCAGTACTTC. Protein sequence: CASSYSMREGLEQYF.

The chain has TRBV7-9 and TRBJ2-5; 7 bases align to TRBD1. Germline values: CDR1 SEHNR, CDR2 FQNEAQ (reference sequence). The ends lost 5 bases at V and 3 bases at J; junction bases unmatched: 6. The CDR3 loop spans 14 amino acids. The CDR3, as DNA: TGTGCCAGCAGCCGTAGACAGGGAAAAGAGACCCAGTACTTC. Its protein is CASSRRQGKETQYF.

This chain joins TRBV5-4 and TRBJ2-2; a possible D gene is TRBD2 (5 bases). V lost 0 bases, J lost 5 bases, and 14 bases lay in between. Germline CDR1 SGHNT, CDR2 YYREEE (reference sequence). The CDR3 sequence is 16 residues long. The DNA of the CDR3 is TGTGCCAGCAGCTTGGCTCCCTCTAGCTTTACCGGGGAGCTGTTTTTT. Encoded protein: CASSLAPSSFTGELFF.

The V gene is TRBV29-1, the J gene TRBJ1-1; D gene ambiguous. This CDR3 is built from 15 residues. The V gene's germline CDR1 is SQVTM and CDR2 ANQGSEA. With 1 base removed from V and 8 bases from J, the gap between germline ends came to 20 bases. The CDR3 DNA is TGCAGCGTTGAAGTTCAGGCAAGAGAGTCCAGCGAAGCTTTCTTT. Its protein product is CSVEVQARESSEAFF. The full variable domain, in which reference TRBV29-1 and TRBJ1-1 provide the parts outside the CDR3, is SAVISQKPSRDICQRGTSLTIQCQVDSQVTMMFWYRQQPGQSLTLIATANQGSEATYESGFVIDKFPISRPNLTFSTLTVSNMSPEDSSIYLCSVEVQARESSEAFFGQGTRLTVV.

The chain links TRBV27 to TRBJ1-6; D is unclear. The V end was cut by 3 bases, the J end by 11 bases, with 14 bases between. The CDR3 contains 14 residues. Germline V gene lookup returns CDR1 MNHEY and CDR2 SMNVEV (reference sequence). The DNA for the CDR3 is TGTGCCAGCAGTTTTCGTGGGAAGGAGGCACCCCTCCACTTT. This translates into CASSFRGKEAPLHF.

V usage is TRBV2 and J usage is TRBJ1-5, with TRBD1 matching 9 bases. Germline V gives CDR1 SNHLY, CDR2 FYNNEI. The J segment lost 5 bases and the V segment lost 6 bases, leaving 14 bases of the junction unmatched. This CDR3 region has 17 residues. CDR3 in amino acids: CASRPGQGMGLDQPQHF. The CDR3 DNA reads TGTGCCAGCAGGCCGGGACAGGGTATGGGGCTGGATCAGCCCCAGCATTTT.

This CDR3 is CASRVPGHLGGYTF. CDR3 bases: TGTGCCAGCAGGGTACCCGGACACCTGGGTGGCTACACCTTC. The J gene is TRBJ1-2, the V gene TRBV28; D perhaps matches TRBD1 (5 bases). V shed 6 bases and J shed 7 bases, with 18 bases lying between them. Germline-derived CDR1 and CDR2 are MDHEN and SYDVKM. The length of the CDR3 is 14 residues.

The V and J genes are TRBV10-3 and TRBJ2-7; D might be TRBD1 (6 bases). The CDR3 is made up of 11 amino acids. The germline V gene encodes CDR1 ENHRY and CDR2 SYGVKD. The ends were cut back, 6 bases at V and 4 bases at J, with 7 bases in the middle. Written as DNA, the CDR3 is TGTGCCATCAGACAGGGTTACGAGCAGTACTTC. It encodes CAIRQGYEQYF.

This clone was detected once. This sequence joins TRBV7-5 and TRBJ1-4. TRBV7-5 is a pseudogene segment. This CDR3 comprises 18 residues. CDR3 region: CARSLPDAGDPTNEKLFF. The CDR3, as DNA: TGTGCCAGAAGCTTACCCGACGCGGGGGACCCAACTAATGAAAAACTGTTTTTT.

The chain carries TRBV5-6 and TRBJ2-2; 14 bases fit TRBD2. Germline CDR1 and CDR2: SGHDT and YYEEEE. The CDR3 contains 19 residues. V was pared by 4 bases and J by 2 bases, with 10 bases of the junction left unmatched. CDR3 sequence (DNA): TGTGCCAGCAGCCCACCGGGACTAGCGGGAGTGAGAAACACCGGGGAGCTGTTTTTT. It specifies CASSPPGLAGVRNTGELFF.

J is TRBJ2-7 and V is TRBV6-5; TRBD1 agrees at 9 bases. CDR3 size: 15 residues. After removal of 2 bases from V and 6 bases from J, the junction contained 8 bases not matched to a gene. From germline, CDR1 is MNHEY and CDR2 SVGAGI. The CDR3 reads CASSYRTGARSEQYF. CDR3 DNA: TGTGCCAGCAGTTACCGGACAGGGGCCCGTAGCGAGCAGTACTTC.

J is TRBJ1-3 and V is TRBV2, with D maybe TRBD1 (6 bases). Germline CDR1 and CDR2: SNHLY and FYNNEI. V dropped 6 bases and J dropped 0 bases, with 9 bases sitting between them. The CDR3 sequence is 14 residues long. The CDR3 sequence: CASRTGSSGNTIYF. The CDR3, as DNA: TGTGCCAGCAGAACAGGGTCCTCTGGAAACACCATATATTTT.

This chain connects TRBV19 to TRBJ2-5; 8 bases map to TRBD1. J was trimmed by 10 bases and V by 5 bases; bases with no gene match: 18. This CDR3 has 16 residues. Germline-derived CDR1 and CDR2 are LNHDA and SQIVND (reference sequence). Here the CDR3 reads CASSPQTQGAMRGQYF. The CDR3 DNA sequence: TGTGCCAGTAGTCCGCAGACGCAGGGGGCGATGAGGGGCCAGTACTTC. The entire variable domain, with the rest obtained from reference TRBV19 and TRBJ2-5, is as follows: DGGITQSPKYLFRKEGQNVTLSCEQNLNHDAMYWYRQDPGQGLRLIYYSQIVNDFQKGDIAEGYSVSREKKESFPLTVTSAQKNPTAFYLCASSPQTQGAMRGQYFGPGTRLLVL.

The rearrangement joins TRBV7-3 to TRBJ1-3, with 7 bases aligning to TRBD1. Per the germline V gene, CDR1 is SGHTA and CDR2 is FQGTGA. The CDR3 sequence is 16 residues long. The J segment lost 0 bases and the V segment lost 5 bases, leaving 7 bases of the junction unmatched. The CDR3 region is CASSLGQPDSGNTIYF. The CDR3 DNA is TGTGCCAGCAGCCTGGGACAGCCGGACTCTGGAAACACCATATATTTT.

This CDR3 reads CASSPGQGVWSEAFF. As DNA, the CDR3 is TGTGCCAGCAGCCCCGGACAGGGAGTTTGGTCTGAAGCTTTCTTT. The chain employs TRBV7-3 and TRBJ1-1, with 8 bases lining up with TRBD1. V dropped 5 bases and J dropped 6; count of bases not matched to a gene: 11. The CDR3 spans 15 residues. Germline-derived CDR1 and CDR2 are SGHTA and FQGTGA. Full variable domain (rest looked up from reference TRBV7-3 and TRBJ1-1): GAGVSQTPSNKVTEKGKYVELRCDPISGHTALYWYRQSLGQGPEFLIYFQGTGAADDSGLPNDRFFAVRPEGSVSTLKIQRTERGDSAVYLCASSPGQGVWSEAFFGQGTRLTVV.

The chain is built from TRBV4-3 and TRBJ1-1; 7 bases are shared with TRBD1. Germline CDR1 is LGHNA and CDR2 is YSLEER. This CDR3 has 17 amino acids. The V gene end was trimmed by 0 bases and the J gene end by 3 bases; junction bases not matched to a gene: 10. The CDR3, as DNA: TGCGCCAGCAGCCAAGAAGCTCAGGGGGTCGTGGACACTGAAGCTTTCTTT. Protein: CASSQEAQGVVDTEAFF.

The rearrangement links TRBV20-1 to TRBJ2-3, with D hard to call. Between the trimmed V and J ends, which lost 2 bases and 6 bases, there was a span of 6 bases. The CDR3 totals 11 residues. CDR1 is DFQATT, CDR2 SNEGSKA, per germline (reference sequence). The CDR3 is CSARQRDTQYF. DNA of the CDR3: TGCAGTGCTAGACAGAGGGATACGCAGTATTTT.